This passage covers 26 T cell receptor beta chains from one sample sequenced in a study of shared clonotypes between healthy human individuals. Assay used: immunoSEQ multiplex PCR; TCRdb lists only in-frame clones, some missing. Found here are fewer than 1.8 million clones, approximately 98.5% of them singletons; the top ten hold roughly 0.36%. The sequenced material came from naive CD4+ T cells sorted from blood. The subset: CD45RA+ positively selected. These TCRs come from a man younger than 40 in good health.

The rearrangement uses TRBV5-5 and TRBJ2-7; 14 bases are shared with TRBD2. CDR3 length: 16 residues. V lost 2 bases and J lost 3; bases outside the gene matches: 4. Per germline, CDR1 SGHKS and CDR2 YYEKEE (reference sequence). The CDR3: CASSLTGTSGSYEQYF. CDR3 nucleotide sequence: TGTGCCAGCAGCTTAACCGGGACTAGCGGGAGCTACGAGCAGTACTTC.

In regard to this clone: The same CDR3 also results from other DNA sequences found in this sample. This chain links TRBV10-3 with TRBJ2-7, with D maybe TRBD1 (7 bases). This CDR3 spans 14 amino acids. Trimming cost V 3 bases and J 3 bases, with 12 bases left between them. CDR1 is ENHRY, CDR2 SYGVKD, per germline. The CDR3 DNA reads TGTGCCATCAGTGAAGCAGGGGGAGGCTACGAGCAGTACTTC. Translation: CAISEAGGGYEQYF.

The V gene is TRBV11-2, the J gene TRBJ2-2, with D tentatively TRBD1 (6 bases). The CDR3 loop spans 14 amino acids. V lost 5 bases and J lost 7, with 14 bases in between. The germline V gene encodes CDR1 SGHAT and CDR2 FQNNGV. The CDR3 sequence: CASSQLRGDGELFF. The CDR3 DNA reads TGTGCCAGCAGCCAACTCAGGGGTGACGGGGAGCTGTTTTTT.

The V and J genes are TRBV27 and TRBJ2-2, with 11 nucleotides matching TRBD1. Germline CDR1 and CDR2: MNHEY and SMNVEV (reference sequence). This CDR3 contains 16 residues. V was pared by 5 bases and J by 5 bases, with 7 bases of the junction left unmatched. The CDR3 coding sequence is TGTGCCAGCAGTCACCCGGGACAGGGGGTTACCGGGGAGCTGTTTTTT. It translates to CASSHPGQGVTGELFF.

This clone was detected only a few times. This CDR3 is also generated by other DNA sequences in the sample. The gene calls are TRBV5-1 and TRBJ1-1; D gene unclear. CDR1 is SGHRS and CDR2 is YFSETQ in the germline V gene. The CDR3 is 13 amino acids. V was shortened by 3 bases and J by 0 bases, with 6 bases between the two germline ends. The CDR3 reads CASSSEMNTEAFF. CDR3 nucleotide sequence: TGCGCCAGCAGCTCGGAGATGAACACTGAAGCTTTCTTT.

V and J are TRBV19 and TRBJ1-5; D might be TRBD1 (5 bases). Trimming removed 6 bases at V and 7 bases at J, with 16 bases between. The CDR3 is made up of 14 amino acids. Germline CDR1 LNHDA, CDR2 SQIVND (reference sequence). The CDR3 here is CASSQQSRDQPQHF. The CDR3 DNA sequence: TGTGCCAGTAGCCAACAGTCCAGGGACCAGCCCCAGCATTTT.

This rearrangement joins TRBV10-2 to TRBJ2-7, with D perhaps matching TRBD2 (6 bases). The CDR3 runs 14 residues. The V end was cut by 4 bases, the J end by 3 bases, with 13 bases between. Germline lookup yields CDR1 WSHSY and CDR2 SAAADI. Here the CDR3 DNA reads TGCGCCAGCAGTGGCCTAGCGAACCTCTACGAGCAGTACTTC. Its translation: CASSGLANLYEQYF.

The chain links TRBV7-6 to TRBJ2-5; D is uncertain. The V end was cut by 1 base, the J end by 5 bases, with 8 bases between. Germline V gene lookup returns CDR1 SGHVS and CDR2 FNYEAQ. The CDR3 sequence is 13 residues long. CDR3 coding DNA: TGTGCCAGCAGCTTAGTACTTACCGAGACCCAGTACTTC. It yields the protein CASSLVLTETQYF.

The rearrangement joins TRBV29-1 to TRBJ2-3; the match to TRBD2 covers 11 bases. The CDR3 runs to 15 residues. Per germline, CDR1 SQVTM and CDR2 ANQGSEA. The trim removed 3 bases at V and 2 bases at J, leaving 4 bases unmatched. In DNA form, the CDR3 reads TGCAGCGTTGATCTAGCGGGAGGATACACAGATACGCAGTATTTT. Its protein is CSVDLAGGYTDTQYF.

The CDR3 here is CASSPVQRIYNEQFF. In DNA form, the CDR3 reads TGTGCCAGCTCACCAGTCCAGCGGATTTACAATGAGCAGTTCTTC. The rearrangement uses TRBV18 and TRBJ2-1; a weak D match, TRBD2 (5 bases). Trimming pared 2 bases from V and 4 bases from J, leaving 12 bases between. The CDR3 is made up of 15 amino acids. CDR1 is KGHSH and CDR2 is LQKENI in the germline V gene. Supplemented by reference TRBV18 and TRBJ2-1, the full variable domain reads NAGVMQNPRHLVRRRGQEARLRCSPMKGHSHVYWYRQLPEEGLKFMVYLQKENIIDESGMPKERFSAEFPKEGPSILRIQQVVRGDSAAYFCASSPVQRIYNEQFFGPGTRLTVL.

The chain joins TRBV5-7 to TRBJ2-4, with 10 nucleotides matching TRBD2. TRBV5-7 qualifies as an ORF whose function is uncertain. The CDR3 consists of 15 residues. Trimming at V came to 5 bases and at J to 1 base, leaving 3 bases not matched to a gene. CDR3 protein: CASSFSGRAKNIQYF. For the CDR3, the DNA is TGTGCCAGCAGTTTTAGCGGGAGGGCCAAAAACATTCAGTACTTC.

The J gene is TRBJ1-4, the V gene TRBV25-1; D possibly corresponds to TRBD1 (6 bases). V lost 3 bases to trimming and J lost 8 bases, with 10 bases between them. The V gene's germline CDR1 is MGHDK and CDR2 SYGVNS. This CDR3 has 13 residues. This chain's CDR3 is CASSEVDREKLFF. The CDR3 DNA reads TGTGCCAGCAGTGAGGTGGACAGAGAAAAACTGTTTTTT.

In the case of this clone: Different DNA sequences within this sample yield the same CDR3. The chain uses TRBV18 and TRBJ1-5; no clear D. V lost 0 bases to trimming and J lost 1 base, with 1 base between them. The CDR3 consists of 13 residues. The V gene's germline CDR1 is KGHSH and CDR2 LQKENI. CDR3 protein: CASSPPSNQPQHF. In nucleotides, the CDR3 is TGTGCCAGCTCACCACCGAGCAATCAGCCCCAGCATTTT.

The gene calls are TRBV4-1 and TRBJ2-2; tentatively, D is TRBD2 (6 bases). Germline CDR1 reads MGHRA; CDR2 reads YSYEKL. This CDR3 spans 15 amino acids. V lost 3 bases, J lost 2 bases, and 10 bases lay in between. The CDR3 region is CASSQFSGNTGELFF. CDR3 nucleotide sequence: TGCGCCAGCAGCCAGTTTAGCGGAAACACCGGGGAGCTGTTTTTT.

V and J are TRBV5-1 and TRBJ2-3; D not resolved. With 1 base removed from V and 6 bases from J, the gap between germline ends came to 9 bases. The CDR3 runs 13 residues. The germline gives CDR1 SGHRS, CDR2 YFSETQ. In DNA form, the CDR3 reads TGCGCCAGCAGCTTGTTAAACGATGATACGCAGTATTTT. As protein: CASSLLNDDTQYF.

In regard to this clone: In the same sample, other DNA sequences code for this CDR3. This sequence joins TRBV5-5 and TRBJ1-5; D is ambiguous. Germline V gives CDR1 SGHKS, CDR2 YYEKEE (reference sequence). The CDR3 is 13 amino acids. V was pared by 4 bases and J by 0 bases, with 5 bases between. Here the CDR3 DNA reads TGTGCCAGCAGCCTCATTAGCAATCAGCCCCAGCATTTT. As protein: CASSLISNQPQHF. The variable domain in full, with the rest retrieved from reference TRBV5-5 and TRBJ1-5, is DAGVTQSPTHLIKTRGQQVTLRCSPISGHKSVSWYQQVLGQGPQFIFQYYEKEERGRGNFPDRFSARQFPNYSSELNVNALLLGDSALYLCASSLISNQPQHFGDGTRLSIL.

The CDR3 nucleotides read TGTGCCAGTAGAGATTTGGTGGGCAGTGAAGCTTTCTTT. This gives the protein CASRDLVGSEAFF. V gene TRBV19 combines with J gene TRBJ1-1; no clear D. In germline, CDR1 is LNHDA, CDR2 SQIVND (reference sequence). The CDR3 loop spans 13 amino acids. V dropped 6 bases and J dropped 7 bases, with 15 bases sitting between them.

To note about this clone: This CDR3 is also generated by other DNA sequences in the sample. The gene calls are TRBV9 and TRBJ2-3, with 7 bases aligning to TRBD2. From germline, CDR1 is SGDLS and CDR2 YYNGEE. V lost 0 bases to trimming and J lost 3 bases; unmatched junction nucleotides: 4. The CDR3 has 15 residues. The chain's CDR3 is CASSVAGGLTDTQYF. CDR3 bases: TGTGCCAGCAGCGTAGCGGGAGGACTAACAGATACGCAGTATTTT.

This chain links TRBV19 with TRBJ2-3; D gene ambiguous. CDR3 length equals 15 residues. Deletions cut 4 bases from V and 4 bases from J, with 15 bases between. The germline V gene has CDR1 LNHDA and CDR2 SQIVND (reference sequence). The CDR3 nucleotides read TGTGCCAGTAGTACTGGTGGATCTTATGCAGATACGCAGTATTTT. Its protein product is CASSTGGSYADTQYF.

The rearrangement uses TRBV5-4 and TRBJ2-3; the D gene is possibly TRBD2 (6 bases). Trimming cost V 4 bases and J 0 bases, with 18 bases left between them. The CDR3 contains 17 residues. Germline V gene data show CDR1 as SGHNT and CDR2 as YYREEE (reference sequence). The CDR3 region is CASSTLGSGLSTDTQYF. The CDR3 DNA follows: TGTGCCAGCAGCACATTAGGTAGCGGTTTGAGCACAGATACGCAGTATTTT.

V gene TRBV28 combines with J gene TRBJ1-4; the match to TRBD1 covers 8 bases. Trimming removed 0 bases from V and 10 bases from J; junction bases left unmatched: 7. Germline CDR1 and CDR2: MDHEN and SYDVKM. This CDR3 comprises 15 residues. The CDR3 loop reads CASSLWAGQGVKLFF. CDR3 in DNA: TGTGCCAGCAGTTTATGGGCCGGACAGGGTGTAAAACTGTTTTTT.

The chain links TRBV9 to TRBJ2-1; D perhaps matches TRBD1 (9 bases). The germline V gene has CDR1 SGDLS and CDR2 YYNGEE. The CDR3 is 19 residues long. The ends were cut back, 0 bases at V and 10 bases at J, with 29 bases in the middle. The CDR3 spells CASSVDPREGQGVFGEQFF. The CDR3 DNA is TGTGCCAGCAGCGTAGACCCTCGGGAGGGACAGGGCGTGTTTGGGGAGCAGTTCTTC.

This sequence joins TRBV6-5 and TRBJ1-1; a possible D gene is TRBD1 (6 bases). V lost 7 bases to trimming and J lost 0 bases, with 9 bases between them. Germline assignment: CDR1 MNHEY and CDR2 SVGAGI. The CDR3 extends over 13 amino acids. The CDR3 coding sequence is TGTGCCAGCAAAGGACAGATGAACACTGAAGCTTTCTTT. Its translation is CASKGQMNTEAFF.

The rearrangement links TRBV28 to TRBJ2-1, with 10 bases identical to TRBD1. V was pared by 4 bases and J by 7 bases, with 10 bases of the junction left unmatched. Germline V gene lookup returns CDR1 MDHEN and CDR2 SYDVKM. The CDR3 is 16 amino acids. CDR3 sequence: CASSSWTGGALNEQFF. The CDR3 DNA follows: TGTGCCAGCAGTTCCTGGACAGGGGGGGCGTTAAATGAGCAGTTCTTC.

The chain has TRBV15 and TRBJ1-5; 7 positions agree with TRBD1. The trim removed 1 base at V and 4 bases at J, leaving 7 bases unmatched. The CDR3 loop spans 16 amino acids. CDR1 LNHNV and CDR2 YYDKDF come from the germline V gene (reference sequence). The CDR3 DNA is TGTGCCACCAGCAGAGTTGTAGGCAGGGGGAATCAGCCCCAGCATTTT. This codes for CATSRVVGRGNQPQHF.

This clone was seen once. CDR3 protein: CASSSTAHNEKLFF. DNA of the CDR3: TGTGCCAGCAGCTCGACAGCCCATAATGAAAAACTGTTTTTT. The chain couples TRBV7-9 to TRBJ1-4; D may be TRBD1 (5 bases). The CDR3 totals 14 residues. The V end lost 4 bases, the J end lost 4 bases, and 10 bases lay between the germline ends. The germline V gene has CDR1 SEHNR and CDR2 FQNEAQ (reference sequence).